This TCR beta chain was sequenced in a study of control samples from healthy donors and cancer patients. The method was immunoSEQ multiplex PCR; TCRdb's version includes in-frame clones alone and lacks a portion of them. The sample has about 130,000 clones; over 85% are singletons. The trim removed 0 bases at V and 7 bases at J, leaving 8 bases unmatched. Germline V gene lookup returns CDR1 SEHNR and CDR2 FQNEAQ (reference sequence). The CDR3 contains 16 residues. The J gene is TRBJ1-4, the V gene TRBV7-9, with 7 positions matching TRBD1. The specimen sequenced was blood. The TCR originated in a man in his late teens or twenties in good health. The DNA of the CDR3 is TGTGCCAGCAGCTTAGCCCCAGGGGGGGGTTTTGAAAAACTGTTTTTT. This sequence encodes CASSLAPGGGFEKLFF.